This TCR beta chain emerged from a study of CXCR3-negative and CXCR3-positive naive CD8 T cells. The study, taken as a whole, reports: Naive cells with CXCR3 showed TRB CDR3s that were more hydrophobic than those in CXCR3-negative naive cells. Both naive subsets had comparably high diversity; memory CD8+ cells much lower.

The method, 5' RACE with UMI labels, was used to prepare the TRB cDNA libraries. For each CDR3 protein, TCRdb gives one entry from its re-call of the 5' RACE reads, without DNA. In total, the table holds over 150,000 distinct CDR3 sequences. Concerning this clonotype itself: Its specificity is not known.

The CDR3 is 14 residues long. The V gene's germline CDR1 is MNHEY and CDR2 SVGAGI. The chain links TRBV6-5 to TRBJ2-1; TCRdb lists TRBD1, though no DNA is available to test this call. What was sequenced was naive CXCR3+ CD8+ T cells from blood. Sample subset: CD45RO-CCR7+CD27+CD95- naive CD8+ T cells expressing CXCR3 (TNR3+). This clonotype originated in a human donor in good health. Some clones in this sample may be carry-over from other donors' samples. The CDR3 is CASSYPGDYNEQFF.